This TCR beta chain was documented in a study of control samples from healthy donors and cancer patients. V trimming: 3 bases; J trimming: 2 bases; junction bases outside the gene matches: 4. The germline V gene encodes CDR1 MGHRA and CDR2 YSYEKL. This CDR3 has 15 residues. Measured with immunoSEQ multiplex PCR; TCRdb has only the in-frame clones, and not every one. The sample records 110,000 to 150,000 clones, 80% to 95% being singletons. The chain carries TRBV4-1 and TRBJ1-3, with 7 bases matching TRBD1. Sequencing was done on a sample of blood. The source is a man aged 25-40 years in good health. The CDR3 sequence: CASSQLTGAGNTIYF. The DNA for the CDR3 is TGCGCCAGCAGCCAGTTAACAGGGGCTGGAAACACCATATATTTT.